The sample holds a few counts of the clone carrying this T cell receptor (beta chain). Its specificity is not known. The data originate from a study of cytotoxic CD8 clonotypes in ibrutinib-treated CLL. Across the study: Of a cohort that held about a dozen relapsed/refractory and around 16 treatment-naive patients, under 18 were IGHV unmutated. Each sample contained, on average, around 250,000 productive templates and roughly 100,000 productive rearrangements.

The germline V and J ends were trimmed by 6 bases and 2 bases, with 17 bases remaining between them. The CDR3 runs to 15 residues. From germline, CDR1 is MNHEY and CDR2 SVGAGI. Frozen PBMC stocks contributed around 2 micrograms of genomic DNA to the TCR beta libraries. TCRdb's table, derived via immunoSEQ multiplex PCR, lists solely in-frame clones and lacks some. Counted here are some 200,000 clones, approximately 79% occurring once; the ten biggest clones make up 9.5% to 12%. Findings and caveats of the study: Circulating CD8+ T-cell counts were tracked by baseline clonality, which exceeded that of age-matched healthy donors.

The chain links TRBV6-5 to TRBJ2-7, with a tentative D call TRBD2 (5 bases). This TCR came from a human donor with chronic lymphocytic leukemia. Sequences were derived from PBMCs, sampled after 12 months of ibrutinib treatment. For the CDR3, the DNA is TGTGCCAGCAGCTCCCGGACTGGGTTCACCTACGAGCAGTACTTC. Its translation is CASSSRTGFTYEQYF.